These T cell receptor beta chains were read from a single sample in a study of blood T cell repertoires in COVID-19. Clones were read by immunoSEQ multiplex PCR, and TCRdb kept only the in-frame ones, dropping some. This table has about 200,000 clones, approximately 85% appearing once. Sequenced material: peripheral blood. Receptors originate from a human donor with active or convalescent COVID-19. The donor label of this sample is uncertain. Both conserved end residues are part of each CDR3. The D gene is left open where the match is weak. Size values are once, few and many counts, or a class for expanded clones, and some rows have none.

CDR3nt,CDR3aa,v_gene,d_gene,abundance,j_gene
TGCGCCAGCAGCCGAAATATAGCGGGAGGGCCTGTTGAGCAGTTCTTC,CASSRNIAGGPVEQFF,TRBV5-1,TRBD2,-,TRBJ2-1
TGTGCCAGCAGCCAATATTCCCATTTCGGACAGGCCACCGGGGAGCTGTTTTTT,CASSQYSHFGQATGELFF,TRBV16,TRBD1,-,TRBJ2-2
TGCGCCAGCAGCTTTCCAGGGACAAACTATGGCTACACCTTC,CASSFPGTNYGYTF,TRBV5-1,-,-,TRBJ1-2
TGTGCCAGCAGACAGCCCGGGACAGGGCATGAAAAACTGTTTTTT,CASRQPGTGHEKLFF,TRBV6-5,TRBD1,-,TRBJ1-4
TGTGCCAGCAGCCGACGGAACAGGGTCGCCACTGAAGCTTTCTTT,CASSRRNRVATEAFF,TRBV7-9,-,once,TRBJ1-1
TGTGCCAGTAGTTACCCCGGACAGGGATATGAGCAGTTCTTC,CASSYPGQGYEQFF,TRBV19,TRBD1,-,TRBJ2-1
TGTGCCAGCAGCTTAGGACAGGGGCGGGAAGAGACCCAGTACTTC,CASSLGQGREETQYF,TRBV7-2,TRBD1,-,TRBJ2-5
TGTGCCAGCAGTTTTAATACAGAGCGGGTCTCCTACAATGAGCAGTTCTTC,CASSFNTERVSYNEQFF,TRBV28,-,-,TRBJ2-1
TGTGCCAGCAGCTTAGGTATTGTGACTCGACAAGAGACCCAGTACTTC,CASSLGIVTRQETQYF,TRBV11-1,-,-,TRBJ2-5
TGTGCCAGCTCACTGGACAGGGAGAACGAGCAGTACTTC,CASSLDRENEQYF,TRBV18,TRBD1,-,TRBJ2-7
TGTGCCAGCTCATTGCAGTACGAGCAGTACTTC,CASSLQYEQYF,TRBV2,-,-,TRBJ2-7
TGTGCCAGCAGTTTAGGTGGTAGCTCCTACGAGCAGTACTTC,CASSLGGSSYEQYF,TRBV28,-,-,TRBJ2-7
TGTGCCACCAGTGACGTCGGCAGACTAGCGGGGGGGGATGAGACCCAGTACTTC,CATSDVGRLAGGDETQYF,TRBV24-1,TRBD2,-,TRBJ2-5
TGTGCCAGCAGCCGGCGACAGGGCCAATATCAGCCCCAGCATTTT,CASSRRQGQYQPQHF,TRBV27,TRBD1,many,TRBJ1-5
TGTGCCAGTGGACAGGGTTTGTCGAACATTCAGTACTTC,CASGQGLSNIQYF,TRBV19,TRBD1,-,TRBJ2-4
TGTGCCAGCTCACTCCGACAGGAGTTAAACTATGGCTACACCTTC,CASSLRQELNYGYTF,TRBV18,-,few,TRBJ1-2
TGTGCCAGCAGCTTAAGTCTTAGCGGTTACACAGATACGCAGTATTTT,CASSLSLSGYTDTQYF,TRBV11-2,-,-,TRBJ2-3
TGCACCAGCAGCCAAGATCGGCGGTCCTACAATGAGCAGTTCTTC,CTSSQDRRSYNEQFF,TRBV1,-,few,TRBJ2-1
TGTGCCACCTCCAGGGGGACTAGCGGTTCCACCGGGGAGCTGTTTTTT,CATSRGTSGSTGELFF,TRBV10-3,TRBD2,few,TRBJ2-2
TGTGCCAGCACTTGGTGGCAGGCCCATAACTATGGCTACACCTTC,CASTWWQAHNYGYTF,TRBV7-9,-,-,TRBJ1-2
TGTGCCAGCAGTTATGGGACAGGAACGAATTCACCCCTCCACTTT,CASSYGTGTNSPLHF,TRBV6-5,TRBD1,-,TRBJ1-6
TGTGCCAGCAGCTTCGCGCTTGCCACAGATACGCAGTATTTT,CASSFALATDTQYF,TRBV5-4,-,-,TRBJ2-3
TGTGCCTGGGGACAGGGGGGAAGCGGGCAGTACTTC,CAWGQGGSGQYF,TRBV30,TRBD1,-,TRBJ2-7
TGTGCCAGCAGCTTAGGCAGCTACGAGCAGTACTTC,CASSLGSYEQYF,TRBV11-3,-,-,TRBJ2-7
TGTGCCAGCAGCTTAGTCTTACAGCAAGAGACCCAGTACTTC,CASSLVLQQETQYF,TRBV13,-,once,TRBJ2-5
TGTGCCAGCAGTTACTCGACCTATCCGGGCGAGCAGTACTTC,CASSYSTYPGEQYF,TRBV6-6,-,-,TRBJ2-7
TGTGCCAGCAGCTTCCGGACAGGGGGCGATGAGCAGTTCTTC,CASSFRTGGDEQFF,TRBV5-4,TRBD1,-,TRBJ2-1
TGCGCCAGCAGCACAACGACAGGGGGGGGCTATAATTCACCCCTCCACTTT,CASSTTTGGGYNSPLHF,TRBV5-1,TRBD1,-,TRBJ1-6
TGTGCCAGCTCACCGACCTATACCTATAGCGAGACCCAGTACTTC,CASSPTYTYSETQYF,TRBV18,-,-,TRBJ2-5
TGTGCCAGCAGTTACTCACGGGTGGGGCTCTATGGCTACACCTTC,CASSYSRVGLYGYTF,TRBV6-5,-,-,TRBJ1-2
TGTGCCAGCAGCCGACGTTCCGGGACAGGGGAGAATGAGCAGTTCTTC,CASSRRSGTGENEQFF,TRBV5-8,TRBD1,-,TRBJ2-1
TGTGCCATCAGTGGGGATGGGACTAGCGGGAGGATCCACTCCTACAATGAGCAGTTCTTC,CAISGDGTSGRIHSYNEQFF,TRBV10-3,TRBD2,-,TRBJ2-1
TGCGCCAGCAGTGTTGACAGGGCAAACTATGGCTACACCTTC,CASSVDRANYGYTF,TRBV4-1,TRBD1,-,TRBJ1-2
TGTGCCAGCAGCCAAGATGTGACGGGGGGGCCTGACGAGCAGTACTTC,CASSQDVTGGPDEQYF,TRBV4-2,TRBD2,-,TRBJ2-7
TGTGCCAGCAGTTCGGACCCGGGGATCAATGAGCAGTTCTTC,CASSSDPGINEQFF,TRBV6-5,-,-,TRBJ2-1
TGTGCCAGCAGCTTAGTGAGGGGGACTAATGGGGAGACCCAGTACTTC,CASSLVRGTNGETQYF,TRBV11-2,-,-,TRBJ2-5
TGTGCCAGTAGTAAGGGACAGGGGATTCATGAGCAGTTCTTC,CASSKGQGIHEQFF,TRBV19,TRBD1,-,TRBJ2-1
TGTGCCAGCAGCTTGAACCTGTGGGCGAACACTGAAGCTTTCTTT,CASSLNLWANTEAFF,TRBV7-2,-,-,TRBJ1-1
TGCAGCGTCCGAATGAGCGGGCTCGAGCAGTACTTC,CSVRMSGLEQYF,TRBV29-1,-,few,TRBJ2-7
TGTGCCAGCAGACCCTCGGGTAGGCCCTCCCGGCAGTACTTC,CASRPSGRPSRQYF,TRBV28,-,-,TRBJ2-7
TGTGCCAGCAGCCAACGAGGGAGTGGCTACACCTTC,CASSQRGSGYTF,TRBV28,-,once,TRBJ1-2